Only a few counts were recorded for the clone carrying this T cell receptor beta chain. Its antigen is still unknown. The germline V gene encodes CDR1 PRHDT and CDR2 FYEKMQ (reference sequence). Trimming removed 4 bases from V and 8 bases from J; junction bases left unmatched: 5. This CDR3 comprises 15 residues. TCR beta sequences were obtained from blood CD8+ and CD4+ T cells. The multiple sclerosis control group comprised treatment-naive patients with stable or active relapsing-remitting disease. The sample belongs to a study of CD8 T cells in Susac syndrome. Study-level findings and limits: The number of individuals included in the study's TCR sequencing and HLA analysis was acknowledged as relatively small.

Reverse transcription used roughly 0.45 to 1 ug RNA and random hexamers. A multiplex approach, immunoSEQ multiplex PCR, amplified TCR beta CDR3 across 54 Vbeta and 13 Jbeta. From the immunoSEQ multiplex PCR reads, TCRdb called clonotypes with MiXCR, one entry per CDR3 protein. Of about 76,000 distinct CDR3 sequences in the sample, 75% to 95% were seen once. Sequencing was carried out using CD8+ T cells from PBMCs. The J gene is TRBJ2-1, the V gene TRBV13; 13 bases map to TRBD2. This TCR came from a human donor with multiple sclerosis. The CDR3 loop is CASSSGTSGVDEQFF. DNA for the CDR3: TGTGCCAGCAGCTCCGGGACTAGCGGGGTCGATGAGCAGTTCTTC.